These 16 T cell receptor beta chains came from one sample sequenced in a study of radiotherapy plus CTLA-4 blockade in lung cancer. Libraries were prepared by immunoSEQ multiplex PCR; TCRdb keeps only in-frame clonotypes and omits some of them. The table shows 80,000 or so clones, with more than 60% occurring only once. Sequences were derived from peripheral blood, sampled from a patient treated with radiotherapy plus ipilimumab. These receptors came from a human donor with non-small cell lung cancer whose response to radiotherapy plus ipilimumab could not be evaluated. Some clones in this sample may be carry-over from other donors' samples.

The genes are TRBV5-5 and TRBJ1-6; 8 bases line up with TRBD1. The CDR3 loop spans 16 amino acids. Germline trimming cut 1 base from V and 9 bases from J; bases unmatched to any gene: 9. CDR1 and CDR2 (germline): SGHKS, YYEKEE (reference sequence). Written as DNA, the CDR3 is TGTGCCAGCAGCTTGAACCCGGACAGGGCCATTTCACCCCTCCACTTT. Translating gives CASSLNPDRAISPLHF.

The chain employs TRBV7-9 and TRBJ1-6; 7 nucleotides agree with TRBD1. The length of the CDR3 is 15 residues. V lost 3 bases and J lost 4; bases outside the gene matches: 3. The germline V gene has CDR1 SEHNR and CDR2 FQNEAQ (reference sequence). CDR3 sequence (DNA): TGTGCCAGCAGCTTGATGACAGGGTATAATTCACCCCTCCACTTT. Its translation is CASSLMTGYNSPLHF.

In this sample, this clone turned up once. CDR3: CASSYRRGVDNEQFF. As DNA, the CDR3 is TGTGCCAGCAGTTACAGACGGGGTGTCGACAATGAGCAGTTCTTC. V and J are TRBV11-2 and TRBJ2-1; D possibly corresponds to TRBD2 (5 bases). Germline CDR1 and CDR2: SGHAT and FQNNGV. The CDR3 spans 15 residues. The V end lost 6 bases, the J end lost 5 bases, and 17 bases lay between the germline ends. The variable domain in full, with the rest retrieved from reference TRBV11-2 and TRBJ2-1, is EAGVAQSPRYKIIEKRQSVAFWCNPISGHATLYWYQQILGQGPKLLIQFQNNGVVDDSQLPKDRFSAERLKGVDSTLKIQPAKLEDSAVYLCASSYRRGVDNEQFFGPGTRLTVL.

This clone has only a few counts. This sequence joins TRBV9 and TRBJ2-5; 10 bases match TRBD2. Trimming removed 0 bases from V and 5 bases from J; junction bases left unmatched: 7. The CDR3 length is 16 residues. CDR1 SGDLS and CDR2 YYNGEE come from the germline V gene. The DNA for the CDR3 is TGTGCCAGCAGCGTAGACAGCGGGGGGGTCTGGGAGACCCAGTACTTC. This sequence encodes CASSVDSGGVWETQYF.

The chain carries TRBV18 and TRBJ2-5; possible D gene TRBD1, 6 bases. This CDR3 is 15 amino acids long. Germline CDR1 KGHSH, CDR2 LQKENI. The ends were cut back, 5 bases at V and 3 bases at J, with 16 bases in the middle. DNA of the CDR3: TGTGCCAGCTCAATCTCAAGGGGGATGGAAGAGACCCAGTACTTC. Amino acids: CASSISRGMEETQYF.

Turning to this clone: The same CDR3 arises from other DNA sequences in this sample as well. The V call is TRBV10-3, the J call TRBJ2-5; maybe TRBD1 (5 bases). This CDR3 region has 14 residues. With 0 bases removed from V and 3 bases from J, the gap between germline ends came to 8 bases. Looked up from germline, CDR1 is ENHRY and CDR2 is SYGVKD. CDR3 sequence (DNA): TGTGCCATCAGTGAGTCGGGGCAGAAAGAGACCCAGTACTTC. Translation: CAISESGQKETQYF.

The gene calls are TRBV15 and TRBJ2-1; 8 bases are shared with TRBD1. V lost 1 base to trimming and J lost 7 bases; unmatched junction nucleotides: 9. This CDR3 contains 16 residues. Germline assignment: CDR1 LNHNV and CDR2 YYDKDF (reference sequence). The CDR3 DNA reads as TGTGCCACCAGCAGAGTTGCGGCAGGGGGCTGGAATGAGCAGTTCTTC. This gives the protein CATSRVAAGGWNEQFF. The variable domain in full, completed from reference TRBV15 and TRBJ2-1, reads DAMVIQNPRYQVTQFGKPVTLSCSQTLNHNVMYWYQQKSSQAPKLLFHYYDKDFNNEADTPDNFQSRRPNTSFCFLDIRSPGLGDTAMYLCATSRVAAGGWNEQFFGPGTRLTVL.

V is TRBV18 and J is TRBJ2-2; D is ambiguous. Per the germline V gene, CDR1 is KGHSH and CDR2 is LQKENI. V lost 3 bases and J 0 bases, leaving 5 bases between the germline ends. This CDR3 has 14 residues. CDR3 residues: CASSPSTNTGELFF. DNA of the CDR3: TGTGCCAGCTCACCTTCCACGAACACCGGGGAGCTGTTTTTT.

The gene calls are TRBV5-4 and TRBJ1-6; 7 nucleotides align to TRBD1. V gave up 0 bases and J gave up 8 bases; unmatched junction bases: 5. The CDR3 has 15 amino acids. From germline, CDR1 is SGHNT and CDR2 YYREEE (reference sequence). DNA of the CDR3: TGTGCCAGCAGCTTGGGTTGGCAGGGGGATTCACCCCTCCACTTT. Translation: CASSLGWQGDSPLHF.

In nucleotides, the CDR3 is TGTGCCACCAGCAGAGCCCCAGGGCAGGACGCAGATACGCAGTATTTT. This translates into CATSRAPGQDADTQYF. The chain employs TRBV15 and TRBJ2-3, with D perhaps matching TRBD1 (5 bases). Germline CDR1 is LNHNV and CDR2 is YYDKDF (reference sequence). The length of the CDR3 is 16 residues. Trimming shortened V by 1 base and J by 4 bases, and 15 bases separated the two germline ends.

This chain connects TRBV18 to TRBJ1-5; the match to TRBD1 covers 12 bases. The V and J ends lost 5 bases and 8 bases, in that order; junction bases with no gene match: 7. Germline V gene data show CDR1 as KGHSH and CDR2 as LQKENI. The CDR3 has 15 amino acids. CDR3 region: CASSRGQGALEPQHF. For the CDR3, the DNA is TGTGCCAGCTCAAGGGGACAGGGGGCTTTGGAGCCCCAGCATTTT. Based on the CDR3 plus reference TRBV18 and TRBJ1-5, the full variable domain is NAGVMQNPRHLVRRRGQEARLRCSPMKGHSHVYWYRQLPEEGLKFMVYLQKENIIDESGMPKERFSAEFPKEGPSILRIQQVVRGDSAAYFCASSRGQGALEPQHFGDGTRLSIL.

V is TRBV28 and J is TRBJ1-6, with 8 bases matching TRBD1. Trimming at V came to 6 bases and at J to 6 bases, leaving 10 bases not matched to a gene. The CDR3 is 16 amino acids. Germline CDR1 is MDHEN and CDR2 is SYDVKM. As DNA, the CDR3 is TGTGCCAGCAGGACAGGGGTTGGGAGGGCTAATTCACCCCTCCACTTT. Its protein is CASRTGVGRANSPLHF.

The chain combines TRBV5-5 with TRBJ1-3; D ambiguous. The CDR3 spans 12 residues. The V gene's germline CDR1 is SGHKS and CDR2 YYEKEE (reference sequence). Trimming removed 4 bases at V and 2 bases at J, with 4 bases between. This CDR3 is CASSGPGNTIYF. In DNA form, the CDR3 reads TGTGCCAGCAGCGGCCCTGGAAACACCATATATTTT.

The chain combines TRBV7-2 with TRBJ2-7, with 7 bases that match TRBD2. The CDR3 contains 15 residues. CDR1 SGHTA and CDR2 FQGNSA come from the germline V gene. The V segment lost 5 bases and the J segment 5 bases; nucleotides outside the gene matches: 12. This chain's CDR3 is CASSRSGVPGDEQYF. The CDR3 DNA is TGTGCCAGCAGCCGGAGCGGGGTTCCTGGCGACGAGCAGTACTTC.

This chain joins TRBV6-6 and TRBJ1-2; D is uncertain. The CDR3 is 14 residues long. The V end was cut by 2 bases, the J end by 3 bases, with 10 bases between. Germline-derived CDR1 and CDR2 are MNHNY and SVGAGI (reference sequence). The CDR3: CASSYAGVDYGYTF. The CDR3 bases are TGTGCCAGCAGTTACGCCGGGGTGGACTATGGCTACACCTTC.

The chain joins TRBV19 to TRBJ2-2; 9 nucleotides align to TRBD1. Germline values: CDR1 LNHDA, CDR2 SQIVND (reference sequence). This CDR3 is built from 16 residues. The trim removed 9 bases at V and 1 base at J, leaving 9 bases unmatched. The CDR3 loop is CASWPGTGMNTGELFF. CDR3 coding DNA: TGTGCCAGCTGGCCCGGGACAGGGATGAACACCGGGGAGCTGTTTTTT.